This entry lists 17 T cell receptor beta chains sequenced from one sample in a study of human T cells and chemical hapten exposure. TCRdb itself ran the RACE reads through MiXCR, one entry per CDR3 protein. The sample has tens of thousands of distinct CDR3 sequences; 8% to 10% are singletons. Specified time point: pre-sensitization, week 0. Stated treatment: therapeutic diphenylcyclopropenone sensitization with weekly scalp DPC. Sequenced here: whole blood, sampled in connection with sensitization to the hapten diphenylcyclopropenone (DPC). These receptors originate from a man aged 35-49 years with alopecia areata. Some clones in this sample may be carry-over from other donors' samples.

This clonotype was counted ten times or more. In DNA form, the CDR3 reads TGTGCCAGCAGCATTGGGACAGGGGATACCCAGTACTTC. Translated: CASSIGTGDTQYF. The chain links TRBV27 to TRBJ2-5; the match to TRBD1 covers 10 bases. Looked up from germline, CDR1 is MNHEY and CDR2 is SMNVEV (reference sequence). J gave up 8 bases and V 6 bases, and 6 bases lay outside the gene matches. This CDR3 spans 13 amino acids.

This clonotype has a count of ten or more. The gene calls are TRBV11-2 and TRBJ2-1; 11 bases agree with TRBD2. After removal of 6 bases from V and 8 bases from J, the junction contained 9 bases not matched to a gene. The CDR3 is 15 amino acids. Germline CDR1 SGHAT, CDR2 FQNNGV. CDR3 nucleotide sequence: TGTGCCAGCAGGACCGGGACTAGCGGAGGGTATGAGCAGTTCTTC. It encodes CASRTGTSGGYEQFF. Full variable domain (remainder filled in from reference TRBV11-2 and TRBJ2-1): EAGVAQSPRYKIIEKRQSVAFWCNPISGHATLYWYQQILGQGPKLLIQFQNNGVVDDSQLPKDRFSAERLKGVDSTLKIQPAKLEDSAVYLCASRTGTSGGYEQFFGPGTRLTVL.

This clonotype was seen at least ten times. The genes are TRBV7-9 and TRBJ2-4, with TRBD2 as a possible D gene (6 bases). Germline assignment: CDR1 SEHNR and CDR2 FQNEAQ (reference sequence). Trimming pared 2 bases from V and 8 bases from J, leaving 10 bases between. The length of the CDR3 is 13 residues. CDR3 region: CASSLTGGDIQYF. The CDR3, as DNA: TGTGCCAGCAGCTTAACAGGAGGGGACATTCAGTACTTC.

V is TRBV28 and J is TRBJ2-6, with TRBD1 matching over 11 bases. Germline V gives CDR1 MDHEN, CDR2 SYDVKM. Trimming took 8 bases from V and 2 from J; bases not matched to a gene: 2. The CDR3 consists of 15 residues. CDR3 DNA: TGTGCCAGCTCGGGACAGGGGGCTGGGGCCAACGTCCTGACTTTC. It is translated as CASSGQGAGANVLTF.

This clonotype was counted between two and nine times. The rearrangement links TRBV29-1 to TRBJ2-7; tentative D call: TRBD2 (6 bases). With 4 bases removed from V and 4 bases from J, the gap between germline ends came to 11 bases. Germline CDR1 is SQVTM and CDR2 is ANQGSEA. The CDR3 covers 12 residues. This CDR3 reads CSVVEGTYEQYF. CDR3 DNA sequence: TGCAGCGTTGTGGAGGGGACGTACGAGCAGTACTTC.

This chain connects TRBV20-1 to TRBJ1-4, with D tentatively TRBD1 (5 bases). Germline CDR1 is DFQATT and CDR2 is SNEGSKA (reference sequence). The CDR3 has 18 amino acids. Deletions cut 1 base from V and 0 bases from J, with 18 bases between. The CDR3 DNA is TGCAGTGCTAGAGGCGTAGGGCAGGGAATCGCAACTAATGAAAAACTGTTTTTT. This gives the protein CSARGVGQGIATNEKLFF.

This clonotype was counted ten times or more. The genes are TRBV12-2 and TRBJ2-3. TRBV12-2 is tagged as a pseudogene. The CDR3 loop spans 20 amino acids. As DNA, the CDR3 is TGTGCAAGTCGCTTAATTGCTGGGATGAAAGGATCCACCCCCACAGATACGCAGTATTTT. Translating it yields CASRLIAGMKGSTPTDTQYF.

This clonotype came up a few times. The CDR3, as DNA: TGTGCCAGCAGTTCCCCCTCGGGAGGTTTAGACGAGCAGTACTTC. It specifies CASSSPSGGLDEQYF. V usage is TRBV28 and J usage is TRBJ2-7; 7 bases map to TRBD2. V shed 4 bases and J 5 bases; nucleotides not matched to a gene: 11. Germline CDR1 reads MDHEN; CDR2 reads SYDVKM. The CDR3 runs 15 residues.

J is TRBJ2-2 and V is TRBV20-1, with D uncertain. Germline lookup yields CDR1 DFQATT and CDR2 SNEGSKA (reference sequence). This CDR3 region has 13 residues. Trimming cost V 3 bases and J 0 bases, with 5 bases left between them. In nucleotides, the CDR3 is TGCAGTGCTAGGAGCTCGAACACCGGGGAGCTGTTTTTT. Translating gives CSARSSNTGELFF.

This clonotype appeared many times. This chain joins TRBV11-2 and TRBJ1-3; D is perhaps TRBD1 (5 bases). V lost 3 bases and J 0 bases, leaving 18 bases between the germline ends. Germline V gives CDR1 SGHAT, CDR2 FQNNGV. This CDR3 spans 18 amino acids. The CDR3 here is CASSLIPGRTSSGNTIYF. The CDR3 bases are TGTGCCAGCAGCTTGATCCCGGGGCGAACCAGCTCTGGAAACACCATATATTTT.

This clonotype was recorded many times. The CDR3 here is CASMPGTLPASTQYF. DNA for the CDR3: TGTGCCAGCATGCCAGGGACGCTCCCCGCTAGTACGCAGTATTTT. The V call is TRBV2, the J call TRBJ2-3; possibly TRBD1 or TRBD2 for D (5 bases each). The CDR3 is 15 amino acids. The V gene's germline CDR1 is SNHLY and CDR2 FYNNEI. The V gene lost 7 bases and the J gene lost 8 bases, with 22 bases spanning the gap. Full variable domain (rest looked up from reference TRBV2 and TRBJ2-3): EPEVTQTPSHQVTQMGQEVILRCVPISNHLYFYWYRQILGQKVEFLVSFYNNEISEKSEIFDDQFSVERPDGSNFTLKIRSTKLEDSAMYFCASMPGTLPASTQYFGPGTRLTVL.

V usage is TRBV3-1 and J usage is TRBJ2-7; D gene ambiguous. The V end lost 1 base, the J end lost 1 base, and 11 bases lay between the germline ends. There are 15 residues in the CDR3. Germline CDR1 is LGHDT and CDR2 is YNNKEL (reference sequence). For the CDR3, the DNA is TGTGCCAGCAGCCAAGGGATGTTACTATCCTACGAGCAGTACTTC. This sequence encodes CASSQGMLLSYEQYF.

This clonotype turned up a few times. For the CDR3, the DNA is TGTGCCAGCAGTCAAACAGGGATAGGTCAGCCCCAGCATTTT. This sequence encodes CASSQTGIGQPQHF. The chain uses TRBV12-3 or TRBV12-4 and TRBJ1-5; D perhaps matches TRBD1 (6 bases). The CDR3 consists of 14 residues. V was shortened by 5 bases and J by 6 bases, with 14 bases between the two germline ends.

The gene calls are TRBV19 and TRBJ2-6, with D possibly being TRBD1 or TRBD2 (5 bases each). Trimming pared 3 bases from V and 0 bases from J, leaving 21 bases between. The CDR3 spans 20 residues. Germline CDR1 is LNHDA and CDR2 is SQIVND (reference sequence). CDR3 nucleotide sequence: TGTGCCAGTAGTATCGGTATCGCCGGGACGGCGAGCTCTGGGGCCAACGTCCTGACTTTC. It translates to CASSIGIAGTASSGANVLTF.

This chain links TRBV7-9 with TRBJ1-1; tentative D call: TRBD1 (5 bases). Germline V lookup: CDR1 SEHNR, CDR2 FQNEAQ (reference sequence). The V end was cut by 2 bases, the J end by 5 bases, with 12 bases between. This CDR3 has 14 amino acids. For the CDR3, the DNA is TGTGCCAGCAGCTTATCAACAGGATATACTGAAGCTTTCTTT. This codes for CASSLSTGYTEAFF.

This clonotype has a handful of counts. The chain couples TRBV12-3 or TRBV12-4 to TRBJ2-5, with D perhaps matching TRBD2 (5 bases). V gave up 4 bases and J gave up 4 bases, with 16 bases separating them. The CDR3 is made up of 15 amino acids. CDR3 DNA: TGTGCCAGCAGTTCACCCGGCGTCAGCGGAGAGACCCAGTACTTC. Protein sequence: CASSSPGVSGETQYF.

This clonotype showed up many times. This CDR3 is CASSLSGTVDYEQYF. As DNA, the CDR3 is TGTGCCAGCAGTTTATCCGGGACAGTAGATTACGAGCAGTACTTC. This sequence joins TRBV28 and TRBJ2-7; TRBD1 matches 7 bases. CDR3 length equals 15 residues. From germline, CDR1 is MDHEN and CDR2 SYDVKM. With 1 base clipped from V and 4 bases from J, the junction kept 7 bases outside the gene matches.